This TCR beta chain came from a study of cytomegalovirus exposure and HLA in healthy donors. Of note for this clone: Antigen: not known.

The CDR3 sequence is 12 residues long. Trimming pared 5 bases from V and 3 bases from J, leaving 7 bases between. Looked up from germline, CDR1 is MDHEN and CDR2 is SYDVKM. Profiled with immunoSEQ multiplex PCR; TCRdb holds only in-frame clones, not every one. This repertoire shows under 200,000 clones, over 85% found once; its top ten account for approximately 10%. Study-wide points: The tendency of first-cohort TCR clusters to co-occur in the 110 or so validation repertoires emerged from a later analysis. The study flagged approximately 180 TCR beta chains as cytomegalovirus-associated.

This TCR was sampled from a woman between 18 and 30 years old in good health and CMV-seropositive. Sequences were obtained from PBMCs. V usage is TRBV28 and J usage is TRBJ1-1; D gene uncertain. CDR3 nucleotide sequence: TGTGCCAGCAGTCCCGTCTACACTGAAGCTTTCTTT. The encoded protein is CASSPVYTEAFF.